One T cell receptor (beta chain) is described in this entry. V gave up 1 base and J gave up 8 bases; unmatched junction bases: 7. Germline CDR1 and CDR2: MNHNS and SASEGT. The CDR3 length is 15 residues. Generated by immunoSEQ multiplex PCR, the TCRdb table keeps only in-frame clones and is missing some. This sample has about 94,000 clones, with approximately 93% found just once. This specimen belongs to a study of T cell changes during pregnancy in multiple sclerosis. The rearrangement uses TRBV6-1 and TRBJ1-4; 7 bases map to TRBD1. The sequencing used peripheral blood, collected after pregnancy. The receptor was derived from a female donor with multiple sclerosis, enrolled in a pregnancy study. The CDR3 loop reads CASSEVKGAGEKLFF. As DNA, the CDR3 is TGTGCCAGCAGTGAAGTGAAGGGGGCAGGAGAAAAACTGTTTTTT.